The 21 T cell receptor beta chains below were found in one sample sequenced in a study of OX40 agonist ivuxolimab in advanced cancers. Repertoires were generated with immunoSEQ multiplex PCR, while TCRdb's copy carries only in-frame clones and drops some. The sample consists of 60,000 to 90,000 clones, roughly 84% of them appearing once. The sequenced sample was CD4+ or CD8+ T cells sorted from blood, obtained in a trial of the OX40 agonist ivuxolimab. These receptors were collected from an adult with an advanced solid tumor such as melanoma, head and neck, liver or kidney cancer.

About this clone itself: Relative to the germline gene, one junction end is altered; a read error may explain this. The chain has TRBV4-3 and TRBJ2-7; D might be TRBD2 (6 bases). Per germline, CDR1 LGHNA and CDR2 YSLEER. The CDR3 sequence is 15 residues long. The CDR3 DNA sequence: TGCGCCGGCAGCTCGGCGGGGAGGAGCTCCTACGAGCAGTACTTC. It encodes CAGSSAGRSSYEQYF.

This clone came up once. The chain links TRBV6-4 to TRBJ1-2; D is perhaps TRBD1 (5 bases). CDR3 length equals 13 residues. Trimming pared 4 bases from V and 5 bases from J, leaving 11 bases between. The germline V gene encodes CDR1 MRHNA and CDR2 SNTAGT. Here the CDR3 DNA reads TGTGCCAGCAGTGTGGGACCCCAGTATGGCTACACCTTC. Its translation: CASSVGPQYGYTF.

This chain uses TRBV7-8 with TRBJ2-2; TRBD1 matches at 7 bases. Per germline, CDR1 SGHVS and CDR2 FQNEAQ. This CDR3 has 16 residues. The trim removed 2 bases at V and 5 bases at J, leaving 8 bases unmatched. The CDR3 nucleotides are TGTGCCAGCAGCTTATATCCCAGGGGGAGAACCGGGGAGCTGTTTTTT. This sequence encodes CASSLYPRGRTGELFF.

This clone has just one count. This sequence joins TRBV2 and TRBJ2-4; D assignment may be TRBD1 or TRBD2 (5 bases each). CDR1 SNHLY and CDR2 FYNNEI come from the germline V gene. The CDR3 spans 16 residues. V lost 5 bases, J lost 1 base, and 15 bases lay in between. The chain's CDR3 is CASSRRDPRAKNIQYF. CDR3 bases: TGTGCCAGCAGTCGCCGGGACCCGCGTGCCAAAAACATTCAGTACTTC.

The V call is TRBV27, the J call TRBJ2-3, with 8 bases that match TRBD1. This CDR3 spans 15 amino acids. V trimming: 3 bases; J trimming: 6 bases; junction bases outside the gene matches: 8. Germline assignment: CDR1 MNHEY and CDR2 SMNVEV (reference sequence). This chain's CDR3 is CASSFSGGPGDTQYF. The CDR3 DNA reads TGTGCCAGCAGTTTTTCAGGGGGCCCTGGGGATACGCAGTATTTT.

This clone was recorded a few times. The CDR3 protein is CASSGAGTVVAKNIQYF. CDR3 DNA sequence: TGTGCCAGCAGCGGAGCCGGGACGGTGGTGGCCAAAAACATTCAGTACTTC. The chain combines TRBV28 with TRBJ2-4, with D perhaps matching TRBD1 or TRBD2 (5 bases each). The CDR3 is made up of 17 amino acids. Trimming stripped 6 bases from V and 1 base from J, with 19 bases between. The germline V gene has CDR1 MDHEN and CDR2 SYDVKM.

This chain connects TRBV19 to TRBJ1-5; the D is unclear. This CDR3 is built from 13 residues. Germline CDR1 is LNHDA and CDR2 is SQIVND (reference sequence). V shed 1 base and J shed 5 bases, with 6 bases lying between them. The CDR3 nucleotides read TGTGCCAGTAGTATAGGTCTAGATCAGCCCCAGCATTTT. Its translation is CASSIGLDQPQHF.

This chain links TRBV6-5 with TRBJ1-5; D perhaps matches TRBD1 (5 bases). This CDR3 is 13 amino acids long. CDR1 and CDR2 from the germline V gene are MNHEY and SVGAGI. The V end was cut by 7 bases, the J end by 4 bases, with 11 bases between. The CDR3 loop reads CASTRGVNQPQHF. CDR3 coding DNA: TGTGCCAGCACCCGAGGGGTGAATCAGCCCCAGCATTTT.

In nucleotides, the CDR3 is TGCGCCAGCAGCCAAGAAGGAAGGATCACTGAAGCTTTCTTT. This gives the protein CASSQEGRITEAFF. The V call is TRBV4-3, the J call TRBJ1-1; D is uncertain. Germline V gene data show CDR1 as LGHNA and CDR2 as YSLEER. The CDR3 is 14 residues long. The V end lost 0 bases, the J end lost 4 bases, and 9 bases lay between the germline ends.

The DNA for the CDR3 is TGTGCCACCAGCAGAGAGGGCCAGGGGGTTGGTGGCTACACCTTC. It yields the protein CATSREGQGVGGYTF. The V and J genes are TRBV15 and TRBJ1-2; 7 bases agree with TRBD1. This CDR3 comprises 15 residues. J gave up 7 bases and V 0 bases, and 8 bases lay outside the gene matches. Germline CDR1 LNHNV, CDR2 YYDKDF (reference sequence). The variable domain in full, completed from reference TRBV15 and TRBJ1-2, reads DAMVIQNPRYQVTQFGKPVTLSCSQTLNHNVMYWYQQKSSQAPKLLFHYYDKDFNNEADTPDNFQSRRPNTSFCFLDIRSPGLGDTAMYLCATSREGQGVGGYTFGSGTRLTVV.

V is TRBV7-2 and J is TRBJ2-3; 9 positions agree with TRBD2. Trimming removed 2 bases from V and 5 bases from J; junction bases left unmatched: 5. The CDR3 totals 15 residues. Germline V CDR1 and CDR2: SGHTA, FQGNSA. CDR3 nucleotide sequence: TGTGCCAGCAGCTTACGAGCGGGAGGCAGAGATACGCAGTATTTT. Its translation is CASSLRAGGRDTQYF.

CDR3 in amino acids: CASSLARDGWEQYF. As DNA, the CDR3 is TGTGCCAGCAGCTTAGCGCGGGACGGTTGGGAGCAGTACTTC. This sequence joins TRBV7-8 and TRBJ2-7; D possibly corresponds to TRBD2 (6 bases). Germline V lookup: CDR1 SGHVS, CDR2 FQNEAQ. The CDR3 contains 14 residues. The V end lost 0 bases, the J end lost 7 bases, and 13 bases lay between the germline ends.

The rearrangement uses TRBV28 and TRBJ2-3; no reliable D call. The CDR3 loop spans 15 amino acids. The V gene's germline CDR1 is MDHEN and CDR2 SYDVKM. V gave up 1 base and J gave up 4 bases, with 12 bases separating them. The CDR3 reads CASSLYRYGADTQYF. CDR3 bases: TGTGCCAGCAGTTTATATCGTTATGGTGCAGATACGCAGTATTTT.

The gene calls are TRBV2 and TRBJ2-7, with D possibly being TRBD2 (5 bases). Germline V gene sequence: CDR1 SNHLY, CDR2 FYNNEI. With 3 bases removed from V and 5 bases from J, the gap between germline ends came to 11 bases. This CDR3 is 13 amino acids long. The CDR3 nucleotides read TGTGCCAGCAGTGATTCTAGCCGGGACGAGCAGTACTTC. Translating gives CASSDSSRDEQYF.

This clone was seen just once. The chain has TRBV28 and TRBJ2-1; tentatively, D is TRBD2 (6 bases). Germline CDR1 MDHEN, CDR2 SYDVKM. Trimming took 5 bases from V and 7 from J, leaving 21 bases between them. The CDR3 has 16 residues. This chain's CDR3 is CASSLGLVPLGNEQFF. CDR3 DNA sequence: TGTGCCAGCAGTCTGGGACTTGTGCCATTGGGGAATGAGCAGTTCTTC. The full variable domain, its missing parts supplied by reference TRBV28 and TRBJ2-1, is DVKVTQSSRYLVKRTGEKVFLECVQDMDHENMFWYRQDPGLGLRLIYFSYDVKMKEKGDIPEGYSVSREKKERFSLILESASTNQTSMYLCASSLGLVPLGNEQFFGPGTRLTVL.

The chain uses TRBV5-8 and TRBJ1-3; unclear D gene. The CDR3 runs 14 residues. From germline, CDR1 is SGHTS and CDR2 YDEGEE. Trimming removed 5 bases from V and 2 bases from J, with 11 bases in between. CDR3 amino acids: CASRGWGPGNTIYF. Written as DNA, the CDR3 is TGTGCCAGCAGGGGGTGGGGTCCTGGAAACACCATATATTTT.

CDR3 protein: CASSLDLSYNEQFF. In nucleotides, the CDR3 is TGCGCCAGCAGCTTGGACCTTTCCTACAATGAGCAGTTCTTC. The chain uses TRBV5-1 and TRBJ2-1; unclear D gene. This CDR3 has 14 residues. Germline V gene data show CDR1 as SGHRS and CDR2 as YFSETQ. V was cut by 0 bases and J by 1 base, with 5 bases left in between.

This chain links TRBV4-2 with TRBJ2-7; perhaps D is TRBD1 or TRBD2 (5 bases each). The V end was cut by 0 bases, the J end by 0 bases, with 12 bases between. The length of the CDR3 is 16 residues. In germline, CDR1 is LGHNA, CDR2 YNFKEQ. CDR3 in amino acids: CASSQDRRQGSYEQYF. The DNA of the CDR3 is TGTGCCAGCAGCCAAGATCGGAGGCAGGGCTCCTACGAGCAGTACTTC.

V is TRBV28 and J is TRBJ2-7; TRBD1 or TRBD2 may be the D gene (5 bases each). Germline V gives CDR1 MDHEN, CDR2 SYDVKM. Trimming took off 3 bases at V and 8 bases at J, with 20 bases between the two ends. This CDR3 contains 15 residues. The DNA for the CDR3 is TGTGCCAGCAGTTTCCATCAGGGAGACAGCGTTAAGCAGTACTTC. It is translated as CASSFHQGDSVKQYF.

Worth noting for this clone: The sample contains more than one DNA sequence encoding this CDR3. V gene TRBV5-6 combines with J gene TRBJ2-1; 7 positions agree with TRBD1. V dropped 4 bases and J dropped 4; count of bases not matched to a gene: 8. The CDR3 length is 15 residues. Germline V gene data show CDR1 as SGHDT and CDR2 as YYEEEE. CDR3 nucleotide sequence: TGTGCCAGCAGCCGCCGGACAGGTACATACAATGAGCAGTTCTTC. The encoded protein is CASSRRTGTYNEQFF.

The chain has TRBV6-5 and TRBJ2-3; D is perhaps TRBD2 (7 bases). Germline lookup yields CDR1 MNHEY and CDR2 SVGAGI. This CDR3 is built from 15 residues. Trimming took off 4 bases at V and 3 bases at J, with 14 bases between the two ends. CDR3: CASSSPQGGTDTQYF. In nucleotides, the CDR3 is TGTGCCAGCAGTTCCCCACAGGGAGGGACAGATACGCAGTATTTT.